This T cell receptor (beta chain) was obtained from a study of cytomegalovirus exposure and HLA in healthy donors. At the level of the study: Previous work identified roughly 110 million unique TCR beta sequences from roughly 170 million T cells. Some 77 million unique TCRs from HLA-typed donors were held in an early release of data.

The length of the CDR3 is 14 residues. Germline V gene data show CDR1 as SGHRS and CDR2 as YFSETQ. With 4 bases removed from V and 1 base from J, the gap between germline ends came to 11 bases. Researchers ran the PCR with 60 Vbeta and 13 Jbeta primers. Original methodology: Later work found approximately 87 million unique TCR beta chains, with roughly 11 million shared. Here immunoSEQ multiplex PCR was the method, and the copy in TCRdb shows in-frame clones only, minus some. V and J calls and clone size come straight from that table; D and trimming were deduced from the DNA. Counted here are 150,000 to 200,000 clones, about four fifths occurring once; the ten biggest clones make up 1.5% to 2%.

Input material: PBMCs. The clonotype comes from a woman aged 25 to 39 in good health and CMV-seronegative. V is TRBV5-1 and J is TRBJ1-1, with D hard to call. The CDR3 DNA is TGCGCCAGCAGCCTCGGACGGGAGAACACTGAAGCTTTCTTT. Protein sequence: CASSLGRENTEAFF.